Below, 6 T cell receptor beta chains from the same sample are listed, as sequenced in a study of shared clonotypes between healthy human individuals. Clones were sequenced by immunoSEQ multiplex PCR, and TCRdb holds only the in-frame ones, with some missing. The data hold approximately 1,000,000 clones, with about 84% observed a single time. Sequenced: memory CD4+ T cells from PBMCs. The subset here: CD45RA-negative fraction. Receptors were obtained from a man younger than 30 in good health. Some clones in this sample may be carry-over from other donors' samples.

The V gene is TRBV28, the J gene TRBJ2-7; D unclear. CDR3 length equals 14 residues. Germline V gene sequence: CDR1 MDHEN, CDR2 SYDVKM. The V and J ends lost 2 bases and 0 bases respectively, with 8 bases between them. DNA of the CDR3: TGTGCCAGCAGTTTAGGGCAGTCCTCCTACGAGCAGTACTTC. It is translated as CASSLGQSSYEQYF.

This chain links TRBV7-6 with TRBJ2-7, with D tentatively TRBD2 (8 bases). This CDR3 contains 19 residues. Trimming removed 0 bases at V and 6 bases at J, with 27 bases between. Germline CDR1 SGHVS, CDR2 FNYEAQ. CDR3 DNA: TGTGCCAGCAGCTTAGCCGAGACAGGGAGGTTGGTGGCGGGAGGCGAGCAGTACTTC. Its protein product is CASSLAETGRLVAGGEQYF. The variable domain in full, completed from reference TRBV7-6 and TRBJ2-7, reads GAGVSQSPRYKVTKRGQDVALRCDPISGHVSLYWYRQALGQGPEFLTYFNYEAQQDKSGLPNDRFSAERPEGSISTLTIQRTEQRDSAMYRCASSLAETGRLVAGGEQYFGPGTRLTVT.

The chain carries TRBV11-1 and TRBJ1-3, with D unresolved. Germline lookup yields CDR1 SGHAT and CDR2 FQDESV (reference sequence). The CDR3 is 16 amino acids. V was shortened by 4 bases and J by 0 bases, with 13 bases between the two germline ends. CDR3 protein: CASSSRGGHSGNTIYF. The CDR3 DNA is TGTGCCAGCAGCTCGCGTGGAGGCCACTCTGGAAACACCATATATTTT.

This clone was counted once. V usage is TRBV7-7 and J usage is TRBJ2-3; 7 positions agree with TRBD2. Germline-derived CDR1 and CDR2 are SSHAT and FNYEAQ (reference sequence). The CDR3 runs to 14 residues. Unmatched junction bases numbered 4, after V lost 4 bases and J lost 3 bases. CDR3 in amino acids: CASSSSGMTDTQYF. The CDR3 coding sequence is TGTGCCAGCAGCTCCAGCGGGATGACAGATACGCAGTATTTT. Using reference TRBV7-7 and TRBJ2-3 for the parts outside the CDR3, the full variable domain is GAGVSQSPRYKVTKRGQDVTLRCDPISSHATLYWYQQALGQGPEFLTYFNYEAQPDKSGLPSDRFSAERPEGSISTLTIQRTEQRDSAMYRCASSSSGMTDTQYFGPGTRLTVL.

The sample holds a few counts of this clone. CDR3 nucleotides: TGTGCCAGCAGCCAAGATAGGGGACAGGGCTTCACAATTACAGATACGCAGTATTTT. This translates into CASSQDRGQGFTITDTQYF. The chain carries TRBV14 and TRBJ2-3, with 9 bases that match TRBD1. CDR3 length equals 19 residues. With V trimmed by 0 bases and J by 3 bases, 13 bases remained unmatched. CDR1 is SGHDN, CDR2 FVKESK, per germline.

The chain carries TRBV18 and TRBJ2-5; D tentatively fits TRBD1 or TRBD2 (5 bases each). This CDR3 has 14 residues. Trimming cost V 4 bases and J 2 bases, with 11 bases left between them. Germline CDR1 reads KGHSH; CDR2 reads LQKENI. Here the CDR3 reads CASSRGAGQETQYF. As DNA, the CDR3 is TGTGCCAGCTCACGAGGGGCCGGGCAAGAGACCCAGTACTTC.